The next 29 T cell receptor beta chains were all read from a single sample in a study of cytomegalovirus exposure and HLA in healthy donors. The PCR was carried out with 60 Vbeta primers and 13 Jbeta primers. Clones were sequenced by immunoSEQ multiplex PCR, and TCRdb holds only the in-frame ones, with some missing. This table holds 85,000 to 90,000 clones. The sample taken for sequencing was PBMCs. The origin of the receptors is a man aged 50-59 years in good health and CMV-seropositive.

V is TRBV7-2 and J is TRBJ2-1, with 13 bases matching TRBD2. Germline CDR1 reads SGHTA; CDR2 reads FQGNSA. V trimming: 4 bases; J trimming: 12 bases; junction bases outside the gene matches: 15. There are 17 residues in the CDR3. The CDR3 protein is CASSYHFPGLAGSSQFF. DNA for the CDR3: TGTGCCAGCAGCTACCACTTCCCGGGACTAGCGGGAAGTTCGCAGTTCTTC.

The rearrangement links TRBV7-9 to TRBJ2-5; a weak D match, TRBD1 (5 bases). CDR1 is SEHNR, CDR2 FQNEAQ, per germline (reference sequence). Deletions cut 8 bases from V and 5 bases from J, with 15 bases between. There are 13 residues in the CDR3. The CDR3 DNA sequence: TGTGCCAGCGGGTTTTTGGGGCAGGAGACCCAGTACTTC. Translating gives CASGFLGQETQYF.

This chain connects TRBV19 to TRBJ2-2, with TRBD2 as a possible D gene (5 bases). V lost 5 bases to trimming and J lost 6 bases, with 16 bases between them. From germline, CDR1 is LNHDA and CDR2 SQIVND (reference sequence). CDR3 length: 15 residues. CDR3 region: CASSPVLPGAGELFF. The CDR3 region has the DNA TGTGCCAGTAGTCCTGTCCTCCCCGGGGCCGGGGAGCTGTTTTTT.

The chain has TRBV19 and TRBJ2-5, with TRBD2 matching over 7 bases. Germline values: CDR1 LNHDA, CDR2 SQIVND (reference sequence). The V gene end was trimmed by 6 bases and the J gene end by 5 bases; junction bases not matched to a gene: 6. The CDR3 has 13 amino acids. As DNA, the CDR3 is TGTGCCAGTAGCGAGCGGGGAGGGGAGACCCAGTACTTC. It yields the protein CASSERGGETQYF.

This rearrangement joins TRBV7-9 to TRBJ1-1; D gene ambiguous. CDR1 and CDR2 (germline): SEHNR, FQNEAQ (reference sequence). V lost 2 bases and J lost 5, with 12 bases in between. The length of the CDR3 is 14 residues. CDR3 in DNA: TGTGCCAGCAGCTTAACCCCGGCGGGTACTGAAGCTTTCTTT. Protein: CASSLTPAGTEAFF.

The chain uses TRBV5-5 and TRBJ2-1; D ambiguous. V was trimmed by 4 bases and J by 5 bases, leaving 4 bases between them. CDR1 and CDR2 from the germline V gene are SGHKS and YYEKEE (reference sequence). There are 11 residues in the CDR3. CDR3 loop: CASSRNNEQFF. DNA of the CDR3: TGTGCCAGCAGCCGTAACAATGAGCAGTTCTTC.

About this clone itself: Different DNA sequences within this sample yield the same CDR3. The chain uses TRBV6-6 and TRBJ2-7, with TRBD1 matching 7 bases. V gave up 5 bases and J gave up 1 base; unmatched junction bases: 8. CDR1 and CDR2 (germline): MNHNY, SVGAGI (reference sequence). The CDR3 runs 15 residues. In DNA, the CDR3 is TGTGCCAGCAGTCAACCCCCGGGACAGTCCTACGAGCAGTACTTC. Residues: CASSQPPGQSYEQYF.

The chain recombines TRBV7-2 with TRBJ2-7; 8 bases fit TRBD2. Germline CDR1 reads SGHTA; CDR2 reads FQGNSA. V was pared by 1 base and J by 7 bases, with 9 bases of the junction left unmatched. The CDR3 has 15 residues. This CDR3 is CASSLDLSGGNEQYF. The CDR3 DNA follows: TGTGCCAGCAGCTTAGATTTATCGGGAGGGAATGAGCAGTACTTC.

The rearrangement joins TRBV30 to TRBJ1-2; 9 bases line up with TRBD1. CDR1 is GTSNPN and CDR2 is SVGIG in the germline V gene (reference sequence). Losses at the gene ends were 5 bases for V and 3 bases for J; bases not matched to a gene: 4. The CDR3 length is 13 residues. CDR3: CAWWTGDYYGYTF. The CDR3 nucleotides read TGTGCCTGGTGGACAGGGGATTACTATGGCTACACCTTC.

CDR3 coding DNA: TGTGCCAGCACGGGGAACACCGGGGAGCTGTTTTTT. This sequence encodes CASTGNTGELFF. The chain employs TRBV11-3 and TRBJ2-2, with D uncertain. Germline lookup yields CDR1 SGHNT and CDR2 YENEEA. The CDR3 loop spans 12 amino acids. Deletions cut 7 bases from V and 1 base from J, with 4 bases between.

CDR3 sequence: CASSSDGTGGSYEQYF. The CDR3, as DNA: TGTGCCAGCAGTTCCGACGGGACAGGGGGCTCCTACGAGCAGTACTTC. The chain has TRBV6-5 and TRBJ2-7; TRBD1 matches at 11 bases. The J segment lost 0 bases and the V segment lost 4 bases, leaving 5 bases of the junction unmatched. The germline CDR1 and CDR2 sequences are MNHEY and SVGAGI. The CDR3 has 16 residues.

The chain is built from TRBV20-1 and TRBJ2-5, with D possibly matching TRBD2 (5 bases). This CDR3 is built from 10 residues. Germline-derived CDR1 and CDR2 are DFQATT and SNEGSKA (reference sequence). V lost 5 bases and J lost 4, with 5 bases in between. As DNA, the CDR3 is TGCAGTGCTGCGGGAGAGACCCAGTACTTC. This encodes CSAAGETQYF.

The J gene is TRBJ2-5, the V gene TRBV18, with 8 bases fitting TRBD2. The end of the DNA fits TRBJ2-7 better, so the J call may be wrong. Germline V lookup: CDR1 KGHSH, CDR2 LQKENI. The CDR3 has 16 residues. CDR3 in amino acids: CASSPTAGAGIYEQYF. Here the CDR3 DNA reads TGTGCCAGCTCACCGACAGCGGGAGCTGGCATCTACGAGCAGTACTTC.

The V and J genes are TRBV30 and TRBJ1-5; 11 nucleotides align to TRBD1. V trimming: 1 base; J trimming: 4 bases; junction bases outside the gene matches: 3. The CDR3 consists of 15 residues. The germline gives CDR1 GTSNPN, CDR2 SVGIG (reference sequence). The chain's CDR3 is CAWSGGTGGNQPQHF. The CDR3 region has the DNA TGTGCCTGGAGTGGGGGGACAGGGGGGAATCAGCCCCAGCATTTT.

This chain joins TRBV11-2 and TRBJ2-7, with TRBD1 matching 9 bases. With 1 base clipped from V and 6 bases from J, the junction kept 4 bases outside the gene matches. Germline CDR1 is SGHAT and CDR2 is FQNNGV. This CDR3 has 14 amino acids. The CDR3 is CASSLGMGQGEQYV. DNA of the CDR3: TGTGCCAGCAGCTTAGGAATGGGACAGGGCGAGCAGTACGTC.

The chain is built from TRBV27 and TRBJ1-1, with a possible D match to TRBD1 (5 bases). CDR3 length: 15 amino acids. Trimming cost V 4 bases and J 0 bases, with 12 bases left between them. The germline V gene encodes CDR1 MNHEY and CDR2 SMNVEV (reference sequence). The CDR3 is CASSSLAGLNTEAFF. The CDR3 region has the DNA TGTGCCAGCAGTTCCCTGGCAGGGCTGAACACTGAAGCTTTCTTT.

The rearrangement links TRBV6-5 to TRBJ2-2; 7 nucleotides match TRBD1. The germline V gene has CDR1 MNHEY and CDR2 SVGAGI. J was trimmed by 2 bases and V by 4 bases; bases with no gene match: 1. The CDR3 spans 14 residues. The DNA of the CDR3 is TGTGCCAGCAGTTGGGACAGAAACACCGGGGAGCTGTTTTTT. Residues: CASSWDRNTGELFF.

CDR3 in amino acids: CAISNRGGNQPQHF. CDR3 bases: TGTGCCATCAGTAACAGGGGTGGCAATCAGCCCCAGCATTTT. J is TRBJ1-5 and V is TRBV10-3; TRBD1 matches 7 bases. After removal of 5 bases from V and 2 bases from J, the junction contained 3 bases not matched to a gene. CDR3 length equals 14 residues. The germline V gene encodes CDR1 ENHRY and CDR2 SYGVKD.

The CDR3 nucleotides read TGTGCCAGCAGCCCCGGGTGGGATGAGCAGTTCTTC. Protein: CASSPGWDEQFF. The chain joins TRBV6-5 to TRBJ2-1; unclear D gene. Germline assignment: CDR1 MNHEY and CDR2 SVGAGI. The CDR3 consists of 12 residues. V was trimmed by 6 bases and J by 8 bases, leaving 11 bases between them.

The chain carries TRBV19 and TRBJ1-2; 8 bases are a match to TRBD1. After removal of 5 bases from V and 4 bases from J, the junction contained 9 bases not matched to a gene. From germline, CDR1 is LNHDA and CDR2 SQIVND (reference sequence). The CDR3 runs 15 residues. The CDR3 region is CASSAGQGQAYGYTF. The CDR3 DNA reads TGTGCCAGTAGTGCTGGACAGGGACAGGCCTATGGCTACACCTTC.

This sequence joins TRBV2 and TRBJ2-3, with 13 bases fitting TRBD2. The ends lost 7 bases at V and 5 bases at J; junction bases unmatched: 9. CDR3 length: 16 residues. Germline loops: CDR1 SNHLY, CDR2 FYNNEI. The CDR3 nucleotides are TGTGCCAGCATAAGGAGGACTAGCGGGAGACAAGATACGCAGTATTTT. Translating it yields CASIRRTSGRQDTQYF.

The chain uses TRBV12-5 and TRBJ1-2; D might be TRBD1 (5 bases). This CDR3 is built from 15 residues. Per the germline V gene, CDR1 is LGHNT and CDR2 is FRNRAP. V lost 3 bases and J lost 5, with 16 bases in between. CDR3 residues: CASGFGQGGVYGYTF. CDR3 bases: TGTGCTAGTGGTTTTGGGCAGGGAGGGGTATATGGCTACACCTTC.

The chain recombines TRBV4-2 with TRBJ1-1, with D possibly matching TRBD1 (6 bases). CDR1 and CDR2 (germline): LGHNA, YNFKEQ. The ends were cut back, 4 bases at V and 1 base at J, with 13 bases in the middle. The CDR3 is 15 amino acids. CDR3 in amino acids: CASSPMGHSNTEAFF. Here the CDR3 DNA reads TGTGCCAGCAGCCCCATGGGACACTCGAACACTGAAGCTTTCTTT.

The rearrangement links TRBV4-3 to TRBJ1-1; the match to TRBD1 covers 9 bases. CDR3 size: 14 residues. Germline CDR1 LGHNA, CDR2 YSLEER. V lost 0 bases and J lost 10; bases outside the gene matches: 6. CDR3 loop: CASSQESYRGRAFF. The CDR3, as DNA: TGCGCCAGCAGCCAAGAGAGTTACAGGGGGCGAGCTTTCTTT.

This chain uses TRBV4-3 with TRBJ1-2, with 9 bases that match TRBD1. Trimming at V came to 3 bases and at J to 2 bases, leaving 7 bases not matched to a gene. This CDR3 has 16 residues. Looked up from germline, CDR1 is LGHNA and CDR2 is YSLEER. This CDR3 reads CASSHLGQGLNYGYTF. CDR3 DNA: TGCGCCAGCAGCCACCTCGGACAGGGGCTCAACTATGGCTACACCTTC.

This chain uses TRBV5-6 with TRBJ1-2, with D possibly being TRBD1 (6 bases). CDR3 size: 14 residues. Trimming cost V 3 bases and J 3 bases, with 12 bases left between them. CDR1 SGHDT and CDR2 YYEEEE come from the germline V gene. CDR3 in amino acids: CASSSLQGYYGYTF. The CDR3 DNA reads as TGTGCCAGCAGCTCATTACAGGGCTACTATGGCTACACCTTC.

The J gene is TRBJ1-1, the V gene TRBV5-6, with D possibly TRBD1 on 6 matching bases. Germline lookup yields CDR1 SGHDT and CDR2 YYEEEE. CDR3 length: 14 amino acids. V lost 0 bases, J lost 5 bases, and 11 bases lay in between. The CDR3 region has the DNA TGTGCCAGCAGCTTGGAGGCGCAGGGGACTGAAGCTTTCTTT. This translates into CASSLEAQGTEAFF.

The V and J genes are TRBV7-3 and TRBJ2-2, with 7 bases matching TRBD1. The CDR3 consists of 14 residues. Germline lookup yields CDR1 SGHTA and CDR2 FQGTGA. V shed 1 base and J 4 bases; nucleotides not matched to a gene: 0. The CDR3 DNA reads TGTGCCAGCAGCTTAAACAGGGGCACCGGGGAGCTGTTTTTT. This gives the protein CASSLNRGTGELFF. Looking up the rest from reference TRBV7-3 and TRBJ2-2 gives the full variable domain: GAGVSQTPSNKVTEKGKYVELRCDPISGHTALYWYRQSLGQGPEFLIYFQGTGAADDSGLPNDRFFAVRPEGSVSTLKIQRTERGDSAVYLCASSLNRGTGELFFGEGSRLTVL.

This chain uses TRBV15 with TRBJ1-1; TRBD1 matches at 9 bases. CDR3 length: 12 amino acids. The germline CDR1 and CDR2 sequences are LNHNV and YYDKDF (reference sequence). With 8 bases clipped from V and 9 bases from J, the junction kept 7 bases outside the gene matches. This chain's CDR3 is CATSRTGEQAFF. CDR3 bases: TGTGCCACCTCTAGGACAGGGGAACAAGCTTTCTTT. The full variable domain, completed using reference TRBV15 and TRBJ1-1, is DAMVIQNPRYQVTQFGKPVTLSCSQTLNHNVMYWYQQKSSQAPKLLFHYYDKDFNNEADTPDNFQSRRPNTSFCFLDIRSPGLGDTAMYLCATSRTGEQAFFGQGTRLTVV.